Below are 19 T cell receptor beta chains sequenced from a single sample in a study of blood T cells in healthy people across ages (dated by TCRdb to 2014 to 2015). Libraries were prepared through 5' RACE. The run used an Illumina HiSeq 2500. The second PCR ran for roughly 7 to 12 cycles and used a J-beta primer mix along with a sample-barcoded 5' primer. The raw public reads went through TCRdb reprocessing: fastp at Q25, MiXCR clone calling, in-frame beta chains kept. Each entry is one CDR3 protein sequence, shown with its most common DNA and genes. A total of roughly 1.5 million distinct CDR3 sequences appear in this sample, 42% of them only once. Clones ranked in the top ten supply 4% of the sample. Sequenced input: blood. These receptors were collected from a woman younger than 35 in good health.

CDR3 DNA sequence: TGCGCCAGCAGCCAAGATAATGCAGGATATCAGCCCCAGCATTTT. It translates to CASSQDNAGYQPQHF. The chain has TRBV4-1 and TRBJ1-5; D remains unclear. The germline gives CDR1 MGHRA, CDR2 YSYEKL. The CDR3 is 15 residues long. Trimming left V 0 bases short and J 5 bases short, with 11 bases between.

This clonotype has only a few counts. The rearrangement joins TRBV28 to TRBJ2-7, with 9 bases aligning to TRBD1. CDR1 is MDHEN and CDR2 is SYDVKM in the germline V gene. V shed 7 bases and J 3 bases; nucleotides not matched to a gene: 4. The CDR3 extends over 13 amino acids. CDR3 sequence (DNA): TGTGCCAGCACCCGGACAGGGGTCTACGAGCAGTACTTC. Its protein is CASTRTGVYEQYF.

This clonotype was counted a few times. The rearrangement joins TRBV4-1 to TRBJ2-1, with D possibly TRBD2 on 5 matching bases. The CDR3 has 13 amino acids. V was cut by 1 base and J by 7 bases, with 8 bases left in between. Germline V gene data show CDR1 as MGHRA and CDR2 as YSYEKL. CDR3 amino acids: CASSQVGGNEQFF. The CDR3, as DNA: TGCGCCAGCAGCCAAGTGGGCGGGAATGAGCAGTTCTTC.

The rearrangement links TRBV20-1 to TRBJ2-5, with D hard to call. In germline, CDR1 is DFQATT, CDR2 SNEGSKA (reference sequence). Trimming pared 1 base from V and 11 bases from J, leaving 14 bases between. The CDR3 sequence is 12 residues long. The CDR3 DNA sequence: TGCAGTGCTAGAGGCTATAATACAGAGCAGTACTTC. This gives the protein CSARGYNTEQYF.

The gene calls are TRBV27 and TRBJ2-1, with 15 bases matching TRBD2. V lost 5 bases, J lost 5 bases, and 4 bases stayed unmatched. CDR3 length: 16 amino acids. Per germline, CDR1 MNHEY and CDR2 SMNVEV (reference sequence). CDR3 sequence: CASSPGTSGRHNEQFF. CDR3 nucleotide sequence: TGTGCCAGCAGTCCTGGGACTAGCGGGAGGCACAATGAGCAGTTCTTC.

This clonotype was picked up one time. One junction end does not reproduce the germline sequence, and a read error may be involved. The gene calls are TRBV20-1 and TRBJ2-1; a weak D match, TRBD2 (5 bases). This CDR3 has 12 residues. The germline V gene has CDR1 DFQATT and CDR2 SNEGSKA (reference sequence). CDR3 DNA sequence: TGCGGTGCAACGCGGGCGGGCAATGAGCAGTTCTTC. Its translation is CGATRAGNEQFF.

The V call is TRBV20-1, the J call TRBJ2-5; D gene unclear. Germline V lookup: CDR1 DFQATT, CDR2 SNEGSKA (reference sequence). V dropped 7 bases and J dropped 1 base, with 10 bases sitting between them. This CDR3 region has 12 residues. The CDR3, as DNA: TGCAGTGTTTGCCAGAGCCAAGAGACCCAGTACTTC. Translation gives CSVCQSQETQYF.

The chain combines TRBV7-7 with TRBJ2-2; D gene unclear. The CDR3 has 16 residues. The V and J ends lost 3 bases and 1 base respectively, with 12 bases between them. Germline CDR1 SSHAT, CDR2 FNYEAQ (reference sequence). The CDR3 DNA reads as TGTGCCAGCAGCTTCCCCGCCCGTGGGAACACCGGGGAGCTGTTTTTT. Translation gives CASSFPARGNTGELFF.

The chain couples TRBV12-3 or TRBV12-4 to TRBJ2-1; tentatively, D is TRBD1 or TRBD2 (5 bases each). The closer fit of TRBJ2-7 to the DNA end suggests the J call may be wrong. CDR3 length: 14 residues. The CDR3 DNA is TGTGCCAGCAGTCCTTGGGACGGCTACAATGAGCAGTACTTC. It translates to CASSPWDGYNEQYF.

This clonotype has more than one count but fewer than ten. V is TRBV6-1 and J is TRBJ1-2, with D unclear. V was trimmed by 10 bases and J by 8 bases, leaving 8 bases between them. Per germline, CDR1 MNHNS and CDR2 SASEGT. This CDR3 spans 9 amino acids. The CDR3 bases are TGTGCCACCTATCCCGGCTACACCTTC. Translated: CATYPGYTF.

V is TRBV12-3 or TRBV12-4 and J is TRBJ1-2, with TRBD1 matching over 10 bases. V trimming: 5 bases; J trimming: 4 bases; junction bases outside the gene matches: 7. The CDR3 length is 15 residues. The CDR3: CASSTPGQGSYGYTF. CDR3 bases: TGTGCCAGCAGTACACCGGGACAGGGGTCCTATGGCTACACCTTC.

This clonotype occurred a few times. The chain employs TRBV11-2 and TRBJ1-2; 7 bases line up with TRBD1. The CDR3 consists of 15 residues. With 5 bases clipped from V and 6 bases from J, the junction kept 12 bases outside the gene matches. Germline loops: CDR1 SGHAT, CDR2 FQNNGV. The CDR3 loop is CASSHRRTGFDGYTF. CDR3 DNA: TGTGCCAGCAGCCATCGCCGGACAGGCTTCGATGGCTACACCTTC.

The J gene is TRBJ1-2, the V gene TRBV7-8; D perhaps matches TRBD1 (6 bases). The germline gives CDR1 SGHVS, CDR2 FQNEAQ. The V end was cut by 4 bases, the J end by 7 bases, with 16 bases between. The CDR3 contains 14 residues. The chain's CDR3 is CASSSGVRDIGYTF. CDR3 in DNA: TGTGCCAGCAGCTCAGGGGTCCGGGACATTGGCTACACCTTC.

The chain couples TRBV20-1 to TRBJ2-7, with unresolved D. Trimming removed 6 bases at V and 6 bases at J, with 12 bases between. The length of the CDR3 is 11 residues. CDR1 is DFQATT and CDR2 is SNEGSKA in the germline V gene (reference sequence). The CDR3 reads CSAASIIEQYF. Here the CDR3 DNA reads TGCAGTGCCGCTTCTATTATCGAGCAGTACTTC.

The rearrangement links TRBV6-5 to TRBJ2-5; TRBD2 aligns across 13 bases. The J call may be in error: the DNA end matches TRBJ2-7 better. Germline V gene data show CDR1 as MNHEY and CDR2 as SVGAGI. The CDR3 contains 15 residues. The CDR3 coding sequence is TGTGCCAGCACCCCTCTGACTAGCGGGGGGATCGAGCAGTACTTC. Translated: CASTPLTSGGIEQYF.

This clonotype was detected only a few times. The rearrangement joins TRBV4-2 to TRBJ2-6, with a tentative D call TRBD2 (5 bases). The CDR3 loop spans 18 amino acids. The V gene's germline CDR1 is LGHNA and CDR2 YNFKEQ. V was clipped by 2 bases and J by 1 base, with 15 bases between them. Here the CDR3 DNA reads TGTGCCAGCAGCCAATTTCTGGGAGAGAGTTCTGGGGCCAACGTCCTGACTTTC. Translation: CASSQFLGESSGANVLTF.

The DNA for the CDR3 is TGTGCCAGCAGAGGGCTAGCGGCGGCCGGGGAGCTGTTTTTT. It specifies CASRGLAAAGELFF. The chain employs TRBV6-4 and TRBJ2-2; TRBD2 matches 7 bases. The V gene end was trimmed by 6 bases and the J gene end by 6 bases; junction bases not matched to a gene: 7. Germline loops: CDR1 MRHNA, CDR2 SNTAGT. The CDR3 consists of 14 residues.

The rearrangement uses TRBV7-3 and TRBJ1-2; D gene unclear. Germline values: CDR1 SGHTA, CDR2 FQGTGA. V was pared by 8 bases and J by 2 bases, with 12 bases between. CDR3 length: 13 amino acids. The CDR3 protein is CASQTGRNYGYTF. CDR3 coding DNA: TGTGCCAGCCAGACGGGCAGGAACTATGGCTACACCTTC.

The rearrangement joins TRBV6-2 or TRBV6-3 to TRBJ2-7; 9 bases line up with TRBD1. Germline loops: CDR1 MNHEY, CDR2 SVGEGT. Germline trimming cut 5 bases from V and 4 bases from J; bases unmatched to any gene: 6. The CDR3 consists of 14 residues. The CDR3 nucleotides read TGTGCCAGCAGTGACTACGGGACAGGGTACGAGCAGTACTTC. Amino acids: CASSDYGTGYEQYF.